These 18 T cell receptor beta chains share one sample of origin, sequenced in a study of shared T cell receptors in the human thymus. The data were produced by immunoSEQ multiplex PCR, yet TCRdb's version contains in-frame clones alone and is incomplete. The table includes 450,000 to 650,000 clones, approximately 78% detected once. These data were likewise used in another study, on human thymus T cells.

The sequencing input was thymocytes. These receptors were obtained from a boy under two years old with a congenital heart defect.

V usage is TRBV4-3 and J usage is TRBJ2-7, with D maybe TRBD1 (5 bases). V was pared by 1 base and J by 1 base, with 8 bases between. The V gene's germline CDR1 is LGHNA and CDR2 YSLEER. CDR3 length: 14 amino acids. The CDR3 nucleotides read TGCGCCAGCAGCCAAGCAGGGCGGTCCTACGAGCAGTACTTC. Translating gives CASSQAGRSYEQYF.

The chain combines TRBV5-1 with TRBJ2-7, with D tentatively TRBD2 (5 bases). Trimming stripped 1 base from V and 2 bases from J, with 10 bases between. CDR1 is SGHRS, CDR2 YFSETQ, per germline. The CDR3 covers 14 residues. CDR3 protein: CASSLIATPYEQYF. Here the CDR3 DNA reads TGCGCCAGCAGCTTGATAGCGACTCCCTACGAGCAGTACTTC.

The chain carries TRBV27 and TRBJ1-4; 9 bases line up with TRBD1. Germline V lookup: CDR1 MNHEY, CDR2 SMNVEV (reference sequence). The CDR3 sequence is 17 residues long. Trimming cost V 0 bases and J 10 bases; bases outside gene matches: 12. CDR3 protein: CASSLSSDGTGWGKLFF. The CDR3 DNA is TGTGCCAGCAGTTTATCCTCAGACGGGACAGGGTGGGGAAAACTGTTTTTT.

CDR3 coding DNA: TGCAGCGTTGGACTCCGGGACATCGTGACAGATACGCAGTATTTT. Its protein is CSVGLRDIVTDTQYF. The V and J genes are TRBV29-1 and TRBJ2-3; tentative D call: TRBD1 (6 bases). This CDR3 has 15 residues. Looked up from germline, CDR1 is SQVTM and CDR2 is ANQGSEA. Trimming removed 4 bases from V and 3 bases from J, with 17 bases in between.

The rearrangement uses TRBV27 and TRBJ2-7; no firm D call. CDR3 length: 16 residues. Looked up from germline, CDR1 is MNHEY and CDR2 is SMNVEV (reference sequence). Trimming removed 1 base at V and 0 bases at J, with 13 bases between. DNA for the CDR3: TGTGCCAGCAGTTTATGCCCGCCAGGCCGCTCCTACGAGCAGTACTTC. Translating gives CASSLCPPGRSYEQYF.

In this sample, this clone turned up once. In DNA, the CDR3 is TGTGCCATCAGTGAGTCGTCCCCTCCGGAGCGACTAGGGAAGACCCAGTACTTC. It encodes CAISESSPPERLGKTQYF. The rearrangement joins TRBV10-3 to TRBJ2-5, with D possibly TRBD2 on 6 matching bases. This CDR3 is built from 18 residues. V was shortened by 0 bases and J by 6 bases, with 23 bases between the two germline ends. The germline CDR1 and CDR2 sequences are ENHRY and SYGVKD.

This rearrangement joins TRBV29-1 to TRBJ2-1; TRBD2 matches 10 bases. The V segment lost 0 bases and the J segment 4 bases; nucleotides outside the gene matches: 21. Germline V gene lookup returns CDR1 SQVTM and CDR2 ANQGSEA. The CDR3 totals 21 residues. CDR3 loop: CSVEDLSWSGRAAMEYNEQFF. The CDR3 bases are TGCAGCGTTGAAGATCTTTCCTGGAGCGGGAGGGCCGCCATGGAATACAATGAGCAGTTCTTC.

CDR3 DNA: TGCGCCAGCAGCCAAGAGGAAACACGGGAGAACGGGCGTGGCACAGATACGCAGTATTTT. Amino acid sequence: CASSQEETRENGRGTDTQYF. V usage is TRBV4-3 and J usage is TRBJ2-3, with D perhaps matching TRBD2 (6 bases). V gave up 0 bases and J gave up 1 base, with 23 bases separating them. This CDR3 has 20 residues. Per the germline V gene, CDR1 is LGHNA and CDR2 is YSLEER.

The gene calls are TRBV6-5 and TRBJ1-5; weak D call: TRBD1 (6 bases). V lost 10 bases, J lost 3 bases, and 16 bases lay in between. The CDR3 totals 14 residues. Germline V gene sequence: CDR1 MNHEY, CDR2 SVGAGI. This CDR3 is CATLFRGFNQPQHF. DNA of the CDR3: TGTGCCACCCTTTTCAGGGGCTTCAATCAGCCCCAGCATTTT.

The CDR3 here is CASRARKLLVRDMQYF. In nucleotides, the CDR3 is TGTGCCAGCAGGGCCAGGAAACTACTAGTACGGGACATGCAGTATTTT. The J gene is TRBJ2-3, the V gene TRBV6-4; TRBD1 is a possible D gene (6 bases). Germline CDR1 MRHNA, CDR2 SNTAGT. V was trimmed by 6 bases and J by 11 bases, leaving 27 bases between them. The CDR3 runs 16 residues.

J is TRBJ2-5 and V is TRBV30; the D gene is possibly TRBD2 (6 bases). Trimming removed 3 bases at V and 3 bases at J, with 11 bases between. The CDR3 loop spans 13 amino acids. Germline CDR1 is GTSNPN and CDR2 is SVGIG (reference sequence). DNA for the CDR3: TGTGCCTGGAGACACCAGCGGGAAGAGACCCAGTACTTC. This translates into CAWRHQREETQYF.

The CDR3 nucleotides read TGTGCCAGCAGTGTAAAAAGATCGGAGATGGTAGGAGGCTACACCTTC. Protein: CASSVKRSEMVGGYTF. The V gene is TRBV6-1, the J gene TRBJ1-2; D is ambiguous. The V end lost 4 bases, the J end lost 8 bases, and 23 bases lay between the germline ends. Per germline, CDR1 MNHNS and CDR2 SASEGT. There are 16 residues in the CDR3.

V gene TRBV29-1 combines with J gene TRBJ2-3; 9 bases line up with TRBD1. The germline CDR1 and CDR2 sequences are SQVTM and ANQGSEA. V was clipped by 7 bases and J by 0 bases; unmatched bases: 5. There are 14 residues in the CDR3. CDR3 sequence reads: CSDGDRASTDTQYF. The CDR3 DNA sequence: TGCAGCGATGGGGACAGGGCTAGCACAGATACGCAGTATTTT.

The chain carries TRBV7-2 and TRBJ2-1; 9 nucleotides align to TRBD2. The CDR3 loop spans 16 amino acids. V was pared by 5 bases and J by 5 bases, with 10 bases of the junction left unmatched. From germline, CDR1 is SGHTA and CDR2 FQGNSA. In DNA, the CDR3 is TGTGCCAGCAGCCGTCCCGCTAGCGGGACAGACAATGAGCAGTTCTTC. This codes for CASSRPASGTDNEQFF.

The chain uses TRBV7-9 and TRBJ1-5, with D maybe TRBD1 (6 bases). Germline CDR1 SEHNR, CDR2 FQNEAQ (reference sequence). The CDR3 runs 14 residues. Deletions cut 5 bases from V and 7 bases from J, with 15 bases between. This CDR3 is CASSPGVRGQPQHF. The CDR3 DNA sequence: TGTGCCAGCAGCCCAGGGGTGAGGGGGCAGCCCCAGCATTTT.

The rearrangement uses TRBV13 and TRBJ2-7; weak D call: TRBD1 (6 bases). The CDR3 runs to 15 residues. The V gene lost 3 bases and the J gene lost 0 bases, with 12 bases spanning the gap. Per the germline V gene, CDR1 is PRHDT and CDR2 is FYEKMQ (reference sequence). The CDR3 protein is CASSLGRGFSYEQYF. The CDR3 DNA follows: TGTGCCAGCAGCTTGGGAAGGGGGTTCTCCTACGAGCAGTACTTC.

This clone has just a few counts. In DNA form, the CDR3 reads TGTGCCAGTAGTATAGGGGGGGGCCCAACTAATGAAAAACTGTTTTTT. This translates into CASSIGGGPTNEKLFF. The V call is TRBV19, the J call TRBJ1-4; TRBD1 might be the D (6 bases). CDR1 and CDR2 (germline): LNHDA, SQIVND (reference sequence). The V gene lost 1 base and the J gene lost 0 bases, with 9 bases spanning the gap. This CDR3 is built from 16 residues. Filled out from reference TRBV19 and TRBJ1-4, the complete variable domain reads DGGITQSPKYLFRKEGQNVTLSCEQNLNHDAMYWYRQDPGQGLRLIYYSQIVNDFQKGDIAEGYSVSREKKESFPLTVTSAQKNPTAFYLCASSIGGGPTNEKLFFGSGTQLSVL.

The chain joins TRBV9 to TRBJ2-1, with D possibly being TRBD2 (6 bases). The germline CDR1 and CDR2 sequences are SGDLS and YYNGEE. V was pared by 0 bases and J by 7 bases, with 20 bases between. The CDR3 runs 17 residues. The CDR3 spells CASSVGVLTGVQNEQFF. CDR3 coding DNA: TGTGCCAGCAGCGTAGGGGTTCTCACGGGAGTACAGAATGAGCAGTTCTTC. Complete variable domain (other parts from reference TRBV9 and TRBJ2-1): DSGVTQTPKHLITATGQRVTLRCSPRSGDLSVYWYQQSLDQGLQFLIQYYNGEERAKGNILERFSAQQFPDLHSELNLSSLELGDSALYFCASSVGVLTGVQNEQFFGPGTRLTVL.